This TCR beta chain was profiled in a study of CD8+ T cells in alopecia areata. Treatment of the sample: oral pan-JAK inhibitor, 5-10 mg twice daily. Collection of lesional scalp punch biopsies and peripheral blood was performed in alopecia areata patients. The CDR3 runs to 14 residues. Trimming pared 0 bases from V and 5 bases from J, leaving 11 bases between. The germline CDR1 and CDR2 sequences are SGDLS and YYNGEE. General study results and limits: Lesional scalp, notably in alopecia totalis/universalis, had clonality above that of normal scalp. Under tofacitinib, fewer expanded CD8+ clones appeared among the top 100 scalp clones. Many expanded lesional clones remained in scalp and blood on tofacitinib.

A note on this clone: Its antigen remains unknown.

Sequencing relied on a cDNA template that was reverse transcribed from extracted RNA. Using immunoSEQ multiplex PCR, the repertoire was profiled, and TCRdb retains in-frame clones only, with some absent. The sample lists 190,000 or so clones, roughly 60% occurring once. The material was CD4+ T cells sorted from blood, obtained at week 24, from a patient treated with tofacitinib. This receptor was obtained from a human donor with alopecia areata. The rearrangement joins TRBV9 to TRBJ2-5, with D unclear. CDR3 in DNA: TGTGCCAGCAGCGTAGATCTTAGCCGCGAGACCCAGTACTTC. Translated: CASSVDLSRETQYF.